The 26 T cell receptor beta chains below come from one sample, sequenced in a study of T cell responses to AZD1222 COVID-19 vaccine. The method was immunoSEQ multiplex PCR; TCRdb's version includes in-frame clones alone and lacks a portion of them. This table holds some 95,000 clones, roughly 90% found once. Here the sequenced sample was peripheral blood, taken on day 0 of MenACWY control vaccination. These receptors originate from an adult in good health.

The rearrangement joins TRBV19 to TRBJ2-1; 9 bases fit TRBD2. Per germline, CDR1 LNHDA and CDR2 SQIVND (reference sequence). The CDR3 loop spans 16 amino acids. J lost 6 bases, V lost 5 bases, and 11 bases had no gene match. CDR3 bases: TGTGCCAGTAGTGCCGCATTAGCGGGGGTGGGCAATGAGCAGTTCTTC. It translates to CASSAALAGVGNEQFF.

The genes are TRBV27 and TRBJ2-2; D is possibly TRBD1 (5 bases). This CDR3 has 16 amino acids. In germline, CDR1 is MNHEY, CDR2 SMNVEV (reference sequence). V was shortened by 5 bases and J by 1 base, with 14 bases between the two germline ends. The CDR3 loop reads CASSLNRIRNTGELFF. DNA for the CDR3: TGTGCCAGCAGTCTAAACAGGATCCGGAACACCGGGGAGCTGTTTTTT.

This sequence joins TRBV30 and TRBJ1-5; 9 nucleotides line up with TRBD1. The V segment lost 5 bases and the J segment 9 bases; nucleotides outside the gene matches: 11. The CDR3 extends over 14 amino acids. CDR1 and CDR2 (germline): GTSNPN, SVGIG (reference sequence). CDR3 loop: CAWCDRGSARPQHF. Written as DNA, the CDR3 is TGTGCCTGGTGTGACAGGGGGTCGGCACGGCCCCAGCATTTT.

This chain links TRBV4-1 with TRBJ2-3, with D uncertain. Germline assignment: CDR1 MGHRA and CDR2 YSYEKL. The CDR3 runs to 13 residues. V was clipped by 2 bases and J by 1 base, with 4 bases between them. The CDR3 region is CASSQSGTDTQYF. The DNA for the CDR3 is TGCGCCAGCAGCCAAAGCGGCACAGATACGCAGTATTTT.

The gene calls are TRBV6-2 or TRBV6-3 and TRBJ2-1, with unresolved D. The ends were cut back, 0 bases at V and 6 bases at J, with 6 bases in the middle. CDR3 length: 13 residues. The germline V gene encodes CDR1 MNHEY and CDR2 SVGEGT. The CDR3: CASSYSIFNEQFF. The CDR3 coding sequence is TGTGCCAGCAGTTACTCGATTTTCAATGAGCAGTTCTTC.

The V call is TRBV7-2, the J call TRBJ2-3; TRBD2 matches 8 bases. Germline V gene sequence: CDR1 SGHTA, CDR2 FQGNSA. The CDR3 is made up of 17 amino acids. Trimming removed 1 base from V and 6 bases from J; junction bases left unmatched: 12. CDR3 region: CASSLGVGRGGPDTQYF. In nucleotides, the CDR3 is TGTGCCAGCAGCTTAGGGGTAGGCCGGGGGGGCCCGGATACGCAGTATTTT.

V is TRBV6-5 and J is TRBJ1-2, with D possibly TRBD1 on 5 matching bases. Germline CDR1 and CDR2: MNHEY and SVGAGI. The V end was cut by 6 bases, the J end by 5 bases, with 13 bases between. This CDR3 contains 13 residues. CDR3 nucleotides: TGTGCCAGCAGAGCCGGGACGGAGTATGGCTACACCTTC. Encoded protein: CASRAGTEYGYTF.

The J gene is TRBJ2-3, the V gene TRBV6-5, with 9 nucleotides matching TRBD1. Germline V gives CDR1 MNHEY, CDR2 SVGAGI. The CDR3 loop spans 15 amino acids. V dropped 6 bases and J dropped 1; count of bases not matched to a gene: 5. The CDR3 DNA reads TGTGCCAGCAGCCGTGGACAGGGGCGCACAGATACGCAGTATTTT. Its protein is CASSRGQGRTDTQYF.

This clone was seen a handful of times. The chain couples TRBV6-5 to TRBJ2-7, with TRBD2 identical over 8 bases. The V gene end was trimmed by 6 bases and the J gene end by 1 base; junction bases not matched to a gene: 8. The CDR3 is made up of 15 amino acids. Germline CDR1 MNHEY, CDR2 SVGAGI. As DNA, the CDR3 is TGTGCCAGCAGCACTACTAGCGGACCATCCTACGAGCAGTACTTC. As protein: CASSTTSGPSYEQYF.

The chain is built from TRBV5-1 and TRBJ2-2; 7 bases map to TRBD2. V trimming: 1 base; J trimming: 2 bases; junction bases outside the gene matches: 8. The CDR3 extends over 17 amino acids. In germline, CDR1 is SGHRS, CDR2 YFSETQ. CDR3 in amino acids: CASSLSGTQFNTGELFF. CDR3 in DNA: TGCGCCAGCAGCTTGAGCGGGACTCAATTTAACACCGGGGAGCTGTTTTTT.

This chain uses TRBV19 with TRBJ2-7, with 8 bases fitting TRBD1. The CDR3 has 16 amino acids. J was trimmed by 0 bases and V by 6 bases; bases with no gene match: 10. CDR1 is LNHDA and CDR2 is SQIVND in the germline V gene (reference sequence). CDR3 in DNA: TGTGCCAGTAGCCGCCGGGACAGGCCGTACTCCTACGAGCAGTACTTC. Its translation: CASSRRDRPYSYEQYF.

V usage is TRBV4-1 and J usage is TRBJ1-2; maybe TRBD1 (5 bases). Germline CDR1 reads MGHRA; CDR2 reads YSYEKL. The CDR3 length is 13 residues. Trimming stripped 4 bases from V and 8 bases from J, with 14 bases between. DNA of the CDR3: TGCGCCAGCAGCCTGGAGGGGCTCTCCGGCTACACCTTC. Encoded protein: CASSLEGLSGYTF.

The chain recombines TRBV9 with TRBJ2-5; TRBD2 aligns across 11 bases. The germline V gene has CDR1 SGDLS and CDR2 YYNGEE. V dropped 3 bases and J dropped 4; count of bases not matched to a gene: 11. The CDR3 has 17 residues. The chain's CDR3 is CASSGKVAGGPVETQYF. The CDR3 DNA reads TGTGCCAGCAGCGGAAAGGTAGCGGGGGGGCCGGTAGAGACCCAGTACTTC.

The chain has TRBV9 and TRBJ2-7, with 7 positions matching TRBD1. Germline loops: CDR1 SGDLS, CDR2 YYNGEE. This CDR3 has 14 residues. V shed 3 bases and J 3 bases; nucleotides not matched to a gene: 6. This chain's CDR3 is CASSASGTVYEQYF. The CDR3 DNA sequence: TGTGCCAGCAGCGCCTCCGGGACAGTCTACGAGCAGTACTTC.

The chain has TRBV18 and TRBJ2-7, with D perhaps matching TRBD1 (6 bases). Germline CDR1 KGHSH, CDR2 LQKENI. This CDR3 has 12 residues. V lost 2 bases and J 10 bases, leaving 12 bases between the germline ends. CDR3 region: CASSPGTRLQYF. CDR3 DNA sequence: TGTGCCAGCTCACCAGGGACAAGGTTACAGTACTTC.

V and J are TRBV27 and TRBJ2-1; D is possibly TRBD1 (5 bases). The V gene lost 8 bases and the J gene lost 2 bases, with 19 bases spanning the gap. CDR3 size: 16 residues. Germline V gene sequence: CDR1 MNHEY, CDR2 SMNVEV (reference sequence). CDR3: CASGELRGITYNEQFF. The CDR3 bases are TGTGCCAGCGGGGAATTAAGGGGAATAACCTACAATGAGCAGTTCTTC.

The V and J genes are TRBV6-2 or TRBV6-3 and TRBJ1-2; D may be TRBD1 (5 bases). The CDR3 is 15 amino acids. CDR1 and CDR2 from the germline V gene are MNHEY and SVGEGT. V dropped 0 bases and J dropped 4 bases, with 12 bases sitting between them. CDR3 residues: CASSYSPPQGYGYTF. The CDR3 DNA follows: TGTGCCAGCAGTTACTCGCCGCCCCAGGGCTATGGCTACACCTTC.

CDR3 sequence reads: CAWSVLAGGITDTQYF. Written as DNA, the CDR3 is TGTGCCTGGAGTGTACTAGCGGGGGGGATCACAGATACGCAGTATTTT. The chain recombines TRBV30 with TRBJ2-3; 13 bases match TRBD2. CDR1 GTSNPN and CDR2 SVGIG come from the germline V gene (reference sequence). Trimming removed 0 bases from V and 2 bases from J; junction bases left unmatched: 2. The CDR3 extends over 16 amino acids. Full variable domain (rest looked up from reference TRBV30 and TRBJ2-3): SQTIHQWPATLVQPVGSPLSLECTVEGTSNPNLYWYRQAAGRGLQLLFYSVGIGQISSEVPQNLSASRPQDRQFILSSKKLLLSDSGFYLCAWSVLAGGITDTQYFGPGTRLTVL.

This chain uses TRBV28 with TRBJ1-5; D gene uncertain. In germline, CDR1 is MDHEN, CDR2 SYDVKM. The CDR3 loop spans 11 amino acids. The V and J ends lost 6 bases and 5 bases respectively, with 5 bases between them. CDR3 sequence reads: CASSLDQPQHF. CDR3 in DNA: TGTGCCAGCAGCTTGGATCAGCCCCAGCATTTT.

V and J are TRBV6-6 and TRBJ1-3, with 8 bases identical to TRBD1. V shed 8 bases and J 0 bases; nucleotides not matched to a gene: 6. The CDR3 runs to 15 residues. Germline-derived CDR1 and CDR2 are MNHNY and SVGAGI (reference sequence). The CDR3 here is CASGAQGVSGNTIYF. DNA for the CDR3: TGTGCCAGCGGGGCACAGGGGGTCTCTGGAAACACCATATATTTT.

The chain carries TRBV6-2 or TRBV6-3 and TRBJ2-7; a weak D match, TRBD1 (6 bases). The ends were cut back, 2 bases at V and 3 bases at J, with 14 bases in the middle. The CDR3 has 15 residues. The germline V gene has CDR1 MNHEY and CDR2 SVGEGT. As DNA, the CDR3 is TGTGCCAGCAGTTACACCACGGGACAAGTCTACGAGCAGTACTTC. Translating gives CASSYTTGQVYEQYF.

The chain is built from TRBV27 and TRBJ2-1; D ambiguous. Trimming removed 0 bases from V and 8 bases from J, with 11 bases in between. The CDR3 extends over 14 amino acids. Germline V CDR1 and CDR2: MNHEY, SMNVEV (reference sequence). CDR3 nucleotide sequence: TGTGCCAGCAGTTTATCGCGCCTTGGGGATGAGCAGTTCTTC. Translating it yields CASSLSRLGDEQFF.

CDR3 residues: CASSFRRSEGDNYGYTF. The CDR3 DNA sequence: TGTGCCAGCTCCTTCCGGCGGAGCGAGGGGGATAACTATGGCTACACCTTC. The chain employs TRBV18 and TRBJ1-2, with D perhaps TRBD1 (6 bases). The CDR3 spans 17 residues. With 6 bases removed from V and 1 base from J, the gap between germline ends came to 21 bases. The germline V gene has CDR1 KGHSH and CDR2 LQKENI. Using reference TRBV18 and TRBJ1-2 for the parts outside the CDR3, the full variable domain is NAGVMQNPRHLVRRRGQEARLRCSPMKGHSHVYWYRQLPEEGLKFMVYLQKENIIDESGMPKERFSAEFPKEGPSILRIQQVVRGDSAAYFCASSFRRSEGDNYGYTFGSGTRLTVV.

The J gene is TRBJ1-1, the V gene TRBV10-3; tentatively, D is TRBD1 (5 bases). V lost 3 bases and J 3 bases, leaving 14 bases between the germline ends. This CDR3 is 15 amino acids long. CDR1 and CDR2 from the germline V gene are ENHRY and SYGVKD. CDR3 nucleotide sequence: TGTGCCATCAGTGAATCGGCAGGGAAGCACACTGAAGCTTTCTTT. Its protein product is CAISESAGKHTEAFF.

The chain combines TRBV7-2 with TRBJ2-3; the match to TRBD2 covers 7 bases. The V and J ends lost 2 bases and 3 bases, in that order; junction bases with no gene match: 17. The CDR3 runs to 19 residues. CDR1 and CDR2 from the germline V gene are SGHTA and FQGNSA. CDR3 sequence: CASSLSLPGTNFGTDTQYF. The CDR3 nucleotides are TGTGCCAGCAGCTTAAGTCTCCCGGGGACTAATTTTGGTACAGATACGCAGTATTTT.

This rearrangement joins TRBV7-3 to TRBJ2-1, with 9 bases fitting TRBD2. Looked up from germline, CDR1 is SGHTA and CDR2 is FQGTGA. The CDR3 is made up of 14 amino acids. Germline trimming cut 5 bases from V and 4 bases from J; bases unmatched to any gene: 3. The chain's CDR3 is CASSPTSGYNEQFF. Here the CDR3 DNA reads TGTGCCAGCAGCCCAACTAGCGGGTACAATGAGCAGTTCTTC.